The present TCR beta chain was sequenced within a study of blood T cells in healthy people across ages. A J-beta primer mix and a sample-barcoded 5' primer were used in a second PCR of about 7 to 12 cycles. TCRdb processed the 5' RACE reads anew with MiXCR; each CDR3 protein has one entry. In the table there are some 900,000 distinct CDR3 sequences, about 48% of which are singletons. Germline-derived CDR1 and CDR2 are SEHNR and FQNEAQ (reference sequence). The length of the CDR3 is 14 residues. Deletions cut 8 bases from V and 5 bases from J, with 18 bases between. Sequences were obtained from blood. This sequence joins TRBV7-9 and TRBJ2-5; the D gene is possibly TRBD1 (5 bases). The clonotype was recovered from a young man in good health. CDR3 nucleotide sequence: TGTGCCAGCCTGCCCACTGGGGCACCCGAGACCCAGTACTTC. It translates to CASLPTGAPETQYF.